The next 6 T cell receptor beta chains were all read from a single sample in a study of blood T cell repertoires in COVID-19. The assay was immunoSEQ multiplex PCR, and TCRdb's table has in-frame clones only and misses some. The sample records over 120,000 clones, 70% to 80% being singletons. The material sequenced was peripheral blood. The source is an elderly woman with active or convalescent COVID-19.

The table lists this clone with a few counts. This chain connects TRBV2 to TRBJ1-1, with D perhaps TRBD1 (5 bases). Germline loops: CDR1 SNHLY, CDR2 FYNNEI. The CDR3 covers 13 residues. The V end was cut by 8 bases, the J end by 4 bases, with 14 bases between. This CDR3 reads CASPTTAGTEAFF. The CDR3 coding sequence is TGTGCCAGCCCGACGACAGCCGGCACTGAAGCTTTCTTT.

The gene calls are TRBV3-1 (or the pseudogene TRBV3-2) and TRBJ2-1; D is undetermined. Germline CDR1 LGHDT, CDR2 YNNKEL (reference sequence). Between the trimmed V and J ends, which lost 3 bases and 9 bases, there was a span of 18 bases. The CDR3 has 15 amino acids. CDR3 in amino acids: CASSQAIDMSGEQFF. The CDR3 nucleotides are TGTGCCAGCAGCCAGGCAATCGACATGTCCGGTGAGCAGTTCTTC.

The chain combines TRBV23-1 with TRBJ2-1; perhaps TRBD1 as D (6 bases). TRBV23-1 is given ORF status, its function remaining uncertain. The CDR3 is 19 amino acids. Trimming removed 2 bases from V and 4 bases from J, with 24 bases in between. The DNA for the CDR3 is TGCGCCAGCAGTCAACCTAAAAACGAGGGGGTTGGCTTTTACAATGAGCAGTTCTTC. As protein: CASSQPKNEGVGFYNEQFF.

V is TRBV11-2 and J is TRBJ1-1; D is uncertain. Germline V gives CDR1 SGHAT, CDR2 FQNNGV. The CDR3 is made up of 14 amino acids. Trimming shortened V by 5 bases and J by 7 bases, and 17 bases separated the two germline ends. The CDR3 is CASSEQRGQHEAFF. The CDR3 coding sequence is TGTGCCAGCAGCGAACAACGTGGGCAGCATGAAGCTTTCTTT.

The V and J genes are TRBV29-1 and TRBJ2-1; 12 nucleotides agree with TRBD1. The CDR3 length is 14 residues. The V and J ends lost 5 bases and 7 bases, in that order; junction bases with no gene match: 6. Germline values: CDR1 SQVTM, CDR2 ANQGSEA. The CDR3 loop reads CSVNRDRGLNEQFF. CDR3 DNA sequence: TGCAGCGTTAACCGGGACAGGGGGCTTAATGAGCAGTTCTTC.

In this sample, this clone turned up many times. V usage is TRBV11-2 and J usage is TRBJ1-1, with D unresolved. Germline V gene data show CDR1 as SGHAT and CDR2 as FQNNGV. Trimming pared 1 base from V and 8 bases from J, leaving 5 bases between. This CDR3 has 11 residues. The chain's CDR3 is CASSLAGEAFF. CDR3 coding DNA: TGTGCCAGCAGCTTAGCTGGCGAAGCTTTCTTT.